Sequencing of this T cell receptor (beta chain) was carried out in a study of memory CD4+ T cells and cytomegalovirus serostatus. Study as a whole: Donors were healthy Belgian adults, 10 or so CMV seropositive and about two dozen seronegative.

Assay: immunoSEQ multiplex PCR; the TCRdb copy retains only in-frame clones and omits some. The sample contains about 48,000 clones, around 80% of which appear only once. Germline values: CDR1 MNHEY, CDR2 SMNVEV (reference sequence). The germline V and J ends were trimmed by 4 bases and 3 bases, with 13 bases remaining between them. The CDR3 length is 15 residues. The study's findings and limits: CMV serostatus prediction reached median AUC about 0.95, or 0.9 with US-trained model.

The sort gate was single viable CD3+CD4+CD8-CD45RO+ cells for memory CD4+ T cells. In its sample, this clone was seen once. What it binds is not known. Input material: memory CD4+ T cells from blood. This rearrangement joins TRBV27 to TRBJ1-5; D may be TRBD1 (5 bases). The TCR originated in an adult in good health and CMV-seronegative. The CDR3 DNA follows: TGTGCCAGCAGTTACAAGGGGTATGACAATCAGCCCCAGCATTTT. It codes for CASSYKGYDNQPQHF.